The T cell receptor (beta chain) under discussion was sequenced for a study of T cells in Graves' hyperthyroidism and ophthalmopathy. This clonotype has just a few counts. What was amplified from RNA transcripts were TCR beta CDR3 regions. The primer set for the first-round RT-PCR of the TCR CDR3 was HTBI. MiXCR, run by TCRdb on the multiplex PCR reads, gives a single entry per CDR3 protein. The sample has approximately 520,000 distinct CDR3 sequences, 20% seen once. V was clipped by 7 bases and J by 1 base, with 13 bases between them. Germline CDR1 is MNHNS and CDR2 is SASEGT. This CDR3 contains 14 residues.

V usage is TRBV6-1 and J usage is TRBJ1-1; D gene unclear. What was sequenced was blood. This sequence was found in a young man with Graves' hyperthyroidism. CDR3 nucleotides: TGTGCCAGCACCGGGTCAGGTGGGAACACTGAAGCTTTCTTT. It yields the protein CASTGSGGNTEAFF.